These T cell receptor beta chains were read from a single sample in a study of cytomegalovirus exposure and HLA in healthy donors. Libraries were prepared by immunoSEQ multiplex PCR; TCRdb keeps only in-frame clonotypes and omits some of them. The sample carries over 150,000 clones, 80% to 85% recorded once. Sequencing used PBMCs. These receptors were collected from a man aged 50-59 years in good health and CMV-seronegative. The CDR3 runs from the conserved cysteine through the conserved F or W. The order of the fields is V gene, D gene, J gene, clone size, CDR3 protein, CDR3 DNA. The D gene is left open where the match is weak. Rows give clone size only sometimes, using once, few, many, or a class for an expanded clone.

v_gene: TRBV7-2; d_gene: .; j_gene: TRBJ2-1; abundance: .; CDR3aa: CASSLHPGAIGEQFF; CDR3nt: TGTGCCAGCAGCTTACATCCGGGAGCTATTGGTGAGCAGTTCTTC
v_gene: TRBV6-6; d_gene: .; j_gene: TRBJ2-5; abundance: .; CDR3aa: CASSYTGEAQETQYF; CDR3nt: TGTGCCAGCAGTTATACAGGGGAGGCACAAGAGACCCAGTACTTC
v_gene: TRBV19; d_gene: TRBD1; j_gene: TRBJ2-6; abundance: .; CDR3aa: CASRKQGAGANVLTF; CDR3nt: TGTGCCAGTAGGAAACAGGGGGCTGGGGCCAACGTCCTGACTTTC
v_gene: TRBV4-3; d_gene: .; j_gene: TRBJ2-2; abundance: .; CDR3aa: CASSQSQGGTGELFF; CDR3nt: TGCGCCAGCAGCCAATCCCAGGGGGGCACCGGGGAGCTGTTTTTT
v_gene: TRBV15; d_gene: .; j_gene: TRBJ2-3; abundance: .; CDR3aa: CATSPRVPDTQYF; CDR3nt: TGTGCCACCAGCCCGCGCGTCCCAGATACGCAGTATTTT
v_gene: TRBV7-2; d_gene: .; j_gene: TRBJ2-7; abundance: .; CDR3aa: CASSSAGYEQYF; CDR3nt: TGTGCCAGCAGCTCCGCGGGTTACGAGCAGTACTTC
v_gene: TRBV25-1; d_gene: .; j_gene: TRBJ2-7; abundance: .; CDR3aa: CASSESGSYEQYF; CDR3nt: TGTGCCAGCAGTGAATCAGGCAGCTACGAGCAGTACTTC
v_gene: TRBV5-1; d_gene: .; j_gene: TRBJ2-3; abundance: .; CDR3aa: CASSSSTDTQYF; CDR3nt: TGCGCCAGCAGCTCTAGCACAGATACGCAGTATTTT
v_gene: TRBV9; d_gene: .; j_gene: TRBJ1-3; abundance: .; CDR3aa: CASSSGHSSGNTIYF; CDR3nt: TGTGCCAGCAGCTCAGGACATTCCTCTGGAAACACCATATATTTT
v_gene: TRBV10-3; d_gene: .; j_gene: TRBJ2-7; abundance: .; CDR3aa: CAISELAAYEQYF; CDR3nt: TGTGCCATCAGTGAGTTGGCGGCCTACGAGCAGTACTTC
v_gene: TRBV5-1; d_gene: .; j_gene: TRBJ1-4; abundance: few; CDR3aa: CASSLGETGEKLFF; CDR3nt: TGCGCCAGCAGCTTGGGGGAGACAGGTGAAAAACTGTTTTTT
v_gene: TRBV9; d_gene: TRBD2; j_gene: TRBJ2-1; abundance: .; CDR3aa: CASSAGLAGGLDEQFF; CDR3nt: TGTGCCAGCAGCGCGGGACTAGCGGGAGGCTTGGATGAGCAGTTCTTC
v_gene: TRBV11-2; d_gene: .; j_gene: TRBJ2-1; abundance: .; CDR3aa: CASSLDQPARGFF; CDR3nt: TGTGCCAGCAGCTTAGATCAACCTGCTAGGGGGTTCTTC
v_gene: TRBV5-1; d_gene: .; j_gene: TRBJ1-1; abundance: .; CDR3aa: CASSLAVANTEAFF; CDR3nt: TGCGCCAGCAGCTTGGCCGTGGCGAACACTGAAGCTTTCTTT
v_gene: TRBV10-3; d_gene: TRBD1; j_gene: TRBJ2-7; abundance: .; CDR3aa: CAISGGTGEEQYF; CDR3nt: TGTGCCATCAGTGGAGGGACAGGGGAAGAGCAGTACTTC
v_gene: TRBV19; d_gene: TRBD2; j_gene: TRBJ2-1; abundance: .; CDR3aa: CASSMLHPGLAGDNEQFF; CDR3nt: TGTGCCAGTAGTATGTTGCATCCGGGACTAGCGGGAGACAATGAGCAGTTCTTC
v_gene: TRBV7-9; d_gene: .; j_gene: TRBJ2-7; abundance: .; CDR3aa: CASSLVSPPEQYF; CDR3nt: TGTGCCAGCAGCTTAGTATCCCCCCCCGAGCAGTACTTC
v_gene: TRBV2; d_gene: .; j_gene: TRBJ2-7; abundance: .; CDR3aa: CASTLEGFEQYF; CDR3nt: TGTGCCAGCACACTAGAAGGGTTTGAGCAGTACTTC
v_gene: TRBV30; d_gene: TRBD1; j_gene: TRBJ1-2; abundance: once; CDR3aa: CAWNSPRGQGPGYTF; CDR3nt: TGTGCCTGGAACAGCCCGAGAGGACAGGGGCCTGGCTACACCTTC
v_gene: TRBV11-2; d_gene: TRBD1; j_gene: TRBJ2-3; abundance: .; CDR3aa: CASSQRTGDTDTQYF; CDR3nt: TGTGCCAGCAGTCAAAGGACAGGGGACACAGATACGCAGTATTTT
v_gene: TRBV14; d_gene: .; j_gene: TRBJ1-1; abundance: .; CDR3aa: CASSQAGIEASATEAFF; CDR3nt: TGTGCCAGCAGCCAGGCAGGGATCGAAGCCTCGGCCACTGAAGCTTTCTTT
v_gene: TRBV23-1; d_gene: .; j_gene: TRBJ1-1; abundance: .; CDR3aa: CASSQWRTEMNTEAFF; CDR3nt: TGCGCCAGCAGTCAATGGAGGACAGAAATGAACACTGAAGCTTTCTTT
v_gene: TRBV7-2; d_gene: TRBD1; j_gene: TRBJ2-7; abundance: once; CDR3aa: CASSRQGALEQYF; CDR3nt: TGTGCCAGCAGCCGACAGGGGGCGCTCGAGCAGTACTTC
v_gene: TRBV14; d_gene: .; j_gene: TRBJ2-5; abundance: .; CDR3aa: CASSQDIVRQETQYF; CDR3nt: TGTGCCAGCAGCCAAGATATAGTCCGACAAGAGACCCAGTACTTC
v_gene: TRBV7-9; d_gene: TRBD1; j_gene: TRBJ2-2; abundance: .; CDR3aa: CASSLKAGTGDTGELFF; CDR3nt: TGTGCCAGCAGCTTAAAGGCCGGGACAGGGGACACCGGGGAGCTGTTTTTT
v_gene: TRBV7-9; d_gene: .; j_gene: TRBJ2-5; abundance: .; CDR3aa: CASSAIRTQYF; CDR3nt: TGTGCCAGCAGCGCGATTCGGACCCAGTACTTC
v_gene: TRBV15; d_gene: .; j_gene: TRBJ2-1; abundance: .; CDR3aa: CATSRAGTYNEQFF; CDR3nt: TGTGCCACCAGCAGAGCGGGGACCTACAATGAGCAGTTCTTC